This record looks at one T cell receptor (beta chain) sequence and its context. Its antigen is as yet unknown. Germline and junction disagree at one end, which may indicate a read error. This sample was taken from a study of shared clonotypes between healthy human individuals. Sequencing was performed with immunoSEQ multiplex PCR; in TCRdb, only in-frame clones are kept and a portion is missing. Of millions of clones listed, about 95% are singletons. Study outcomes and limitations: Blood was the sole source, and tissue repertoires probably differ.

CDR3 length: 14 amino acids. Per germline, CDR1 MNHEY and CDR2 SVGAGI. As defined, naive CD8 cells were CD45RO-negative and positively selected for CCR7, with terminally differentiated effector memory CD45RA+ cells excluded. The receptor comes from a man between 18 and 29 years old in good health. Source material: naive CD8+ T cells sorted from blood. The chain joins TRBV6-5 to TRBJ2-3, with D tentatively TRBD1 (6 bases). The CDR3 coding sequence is TGTGCCAGCAGTTACTCCCCGGGACAAGCACAGTACCATTTT. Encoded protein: CASSYSPGQAQYHF.